Given below is one T cell receptor (beta chain) in context. Its antigen remains unidentified. The entry originates in a study of OX40 agonist ivuxolimab in advanced cancers. Study as a whole: Ivuxolimab is a fully human IgG2 antibody that activates OX40 (CD134). From about 23 to 85 years was the age range, with a mean of 60 years, and approximately 80% were male. The study, taken as a whole, reports: By week 6 at 0.1 to 3.0 mg/kg, blood CD4+ and CD8+ T cells had expanded clonally. In the expanded peripheral T cells, antigen specificity was never determined.

Assay: immunoSEQ multiplex PCR; the TCRdb copy retains only in-frame clones and omits some. In the table there are 75,000 to 95,000 clones, about 90% of which are singletons. The CDR3 extends over 16 amino acids. V lost 7 bases and J lost 4; bases outside the gene matches: 12. Germline loops: CDR1 SQVTM, CDR2 ANQGSEA. The origin of this receptor is an adult with an advanced solid tumor such as melanoma, head and neck, liver or kidney cancer. V is TRBV29-1 and J is TRBJ2-4; TRBD2 matches at 11 bases. Source: CD4+ or CD8+ T cells sorted from blood, taken in a trial of the OX40 agonist ivuxolimab. The CDR3 here is CSANQLAGGGKNIQYF. The CDR3 DNA reads TGCAGCGCAAACCAGCTAGCGGGAGGAGGGAAAAACATTCAGTACTTC.